A selection of T cell receptor beta chains follows, all from one sample in a study of CD8 T cells in Susac syndrome. TCRdb re-derived calls from the immunoSEQ multiplex PCR reads in MiXCR, one entry per CDR3 protein. The table includes roughly 200,000 distinct CDR3 sequences, approximately 95% detected once. The sample taken for sequencing was CD4+ T cells from PBMCs. All receptors come from a human donor with multiple sclerosis. Each CDR3 is given with its conserved first and last residue. The D gene is left open where the match is weak. Size tells how often a clone was seen (once, few, many) or the class of an expanded clone, and some rows leave it out.

j_call d_call clone_size v_call cdr3_nt cdr3_aa
TRBJ2-1 TRBD1 . TRBV29-1 TGCAGCGGAGAGACAGGGGGCTGGAATGAGCAGTTCTTC CSGETGGWNEQFF
TRBJ1-1 TRBD1 . TRBV30 TGTGCCTGGAGTGTACAAGGGGGCTCTGAAGCTTTCTTT CAWSVQGGSEAFF
TRBJ2-3 . . TRBV5-1 TGCGCCAGCAGCGCAGGACAGTTCACAGATACGCAGTATTTT CASSAGQFTDTQYF
TRBJ2-3 . . TRBV6-1 TGTGCCAGCAGTGAATACGGGGGGCTGACAGATACGCAGTATTTT CASSEYGGLTDTQYF
TRBJ2-2 . . TRBV20-1 TGCAGTGCTAGGGTAGCTCGGGGTACCGGGGAGCTGTTTTTT CSARVARGTGELFF
TRBJ2-7 . few TRBV20-1 TGCAGTGCTAGAGACAGAGCCTACGAGCAGTACTTC CSARDRAYEQYF
TRBJ1-5 . once TRBV3-1 TGTGCCAGCAGCTACCTTACGGAGCTTCTCGACAAACCCTCGGCCCAGCATTTT CASSYLTELLDKPSAQHF
TRBJ2-4 . . TRBV9 TGTGCCAGCAGCGGAGGAGGAGTTCAGTACTTC CASSGGGVQYF
TRBJ1-2 TRBD1 . TRBV7-2 TGTGCCAGCAGCTTAGCGCTCGGGACAGGGCTTGTTGGCTACACCTTC CASSLALGTGLVGYTF
TRBJ1-6 . . TRBV12-3/TRBV12-4 TGTGCCAGCAGTTTAGCGCTAGGTGGGGCGTGGAATTCACCCCTCCACTTT CASSLALGGAWNSPLHF
TRBJ2-1 TRBD1 . TRBV28 TGTGCCAGCAGTCCTCGACCGGGACAGGGTGTAAATGAGCAGTTCTTC CASSPRPGQGVNEQFF
TRBJ1-5 TRBD1 . TRBV5-4 TGTGCCAGCAGCTTACAGGGGAGCCATCAGCCCCAGCATTTT CASSLQGSHQPQHF
TRBJ2-6 TRBD1 . TRBV28 TGTGCCAGCAGGGAGACAGGGACTGGGGCCAACGTCCTGACTTTC CASRETGTGANVLTF
TRBJ1-5 . . TRBV4-1 TGCGCCAGCAGCCACAGCGATAGCAATCAGCCCCAGCATTTT CASSHSDSNQPQHF
TRBJ2-1 TRBD2 . TRBV27 TGTGCCACCACAGCCGGGACTAGCTTTTACAATGAGCAGTTCTTC CATTAGTSFYNEQFF
TRBJ1-5 TRBD1 . TRBV6-5 TGTGCCAGCAGTCAGACAGGGGGCGGTCAGCCCCAGCATTTT CASSQTGGGQPQHF
TRBJ1-2 . . TRBV30 TGTGCCTGGAGTGTAGGGTCCTATGGGGGCTACACCTTC CAWSVGSYGGYTF
TRBJ2-1 . . TRBV6-6 TGTGCCAGCAGTTACTCTTCACGAAGCTCCTACAATGAGCAGTTCTTC CASSYSSRSSYNEQFF
TRBJ1-1 . . TRBV9 TGTGCCAGCAGCGCCGCGTGGGGCGGGGGAGCTTTCTTT CASSAAWGGGAFF
TRBJ1-3 TRBD1 . TRBV9 TGTGCCAGCAGCGTGGGACAGGGTCAGGGAAACACCATATATTTT CASSVGQGQGNTIYF
TRBJ1-1 . . TRBV5-6 TGTGCCAGCAGCTTGCGTCCGCAGGGTAACACTGAAGCTTTCTTT CASSLRPQGNTEAFF
TRBJ2-2 . . TRBV18 TGTGCCAGCTCACCACCGCTCGCCGGGGAGCTGTTTTTT CASSPPLAGELFF
TRBJ2-7 . . TRBV7-9 TGTGCCAGCAGCTTCGGCCCGTGGACGCAGCAAATCCACGAGCAGTACTTC CASSFGPWTQQIHEQYF
TRBJ1-1 . . TRBV27 TGCGCCAGCAGTCCTGAAGGCGGTTACACTGAAGCTTTCTTT CASSPEGGYTEAFF
TRBJ2-5 . . TRBV18 TGTGCCAGCTCACCACTTAAAGAGACCCAGTACTTC CASSPLKETQYF